This T cell receptor (beta chain) appears in the sequencing data of a study of blood T cell repertoires in COVID-19 (TCRdb year 2020). With regard to the full study: Samples covering the acute and convalescent phases of COVID-19 were provided by collaborators in the United States, Italy and Spain. The prospective study material was composed of cDNA or gDNA derived from T cells, B-cell-depleted T cells, or PBMCs. HLA class I and class II types, where available, came from metadata supplied by the sample provider rather than from assay-based typing. Sample metadata almost always included a de-identified subject ID, COVID-19 status, age in years and sex. Deeply sampled blood TCRbeta repertoires from subjects exposed to, actively infected with, or recovered from COVID-19 were included in the dataset. A freely available public database, intended as a resource for researchers studying the immune response to SARS-CoV-2, is where the repertoires were released. The samples were drawn from two sources: the first 160 participants of the ongoing ImmuneRACE study, and 950 to 1,500 subjects contributed by 6 global collaborators. Study-wide conclusions, independent of this receptor: The amount of clinical and demographic metadata varied by source and participant and was provided uncurated.

TCRbeta CDR3 regions were amplified from genomic DNA using the immunoSEQ Assay, a bias-controlled multiplex PCR. On the study's bioinformatics: Nucleated cell counts per sample were estimated from amplification of reference gene primers within the assay. To quantify the absolute abundance of each unique TCRbeta CDR3 rearrangement, sequence reads were collapsed and filtered. Productive Simpson clonality was computed per sample as the square root of Simpson's diversity index over productive rearrangements. The table was pulled from immuneACCESS by TCRdb, which kept in-frame rearrangements only. Such tables lose some clones; where checked, under half of the loss comes from unresolved V genes, and the rest has no known cause. That table furnishes V, J and clone size, whereas the DNA furnished D and trimming. This sample comprises over 300,000 clones, around 87% of them detected only once. The leading ten clones occupy approximately 7% of the sample.

In this sample, this clone turned up once. What antigen it recognizes has not been identified. No per-base quality is available; no much larger clone lies one base away. The CDR3 sequence holds 13 residues, the cysteine and phenylalanine included. This entry keeps only the CDR3 DNA: 39 bases, framed from base 1. The junction shows trimming of 5 bases on V and 8 bases on J, and the gene matches do not reach 8 bases of it. Whole blood was collected in K2EDTA tubes by collaborating institutions according to the institutions' own protocols. For TCRbeta analysis, collaborators shipped samples as frozen whole blood, isolated PBMCs, or DNA extracted from either of those sample types.

The sequencing sample was made of peripheral blood. The chain was built from TRBV12-3 or TRBV12-4 and TRBJ1-2; TRBD1 fits 7 bases in the junction. The sequence came from a man between 18 and 35 years old with active or convalescent COVID-19. The CDR3 loop reads CASSMTGTSGYTF. The nucleotide sequence reads as follows: TGTGCCAGCAGTATGACAGGGACTAGCGGCTACACCTTC.